The 15 T cell receptor beta chains listed next were all sequenced from one sample in a study of cytomegalovirus exposure and HLA in healthy donors. Vbeta (60) and Jbeta (13) primers were used in the PCR. Profiling relied on immunoSEQ multiplex PCR, and the TCRdb table lists in-frame clones only, not all of them. The listing records around 150,000 clones. The specimen was PBMCs. The receptors shown here come from a man aged 40-50 years in good health and CMV-seronegative.

The J gene is TRBJ2-7, the V gene TRBV7-8; 8 bases agree with TRBD2. Germline V CDR1 and CDR2: SGHVS, FQNEAQ. This CDR3 is built from 15 residues. Germline trimming cut 4 bases from V and 6 bases from J; bases unmatched to any gene: 11. In DNA form, the CDR3 reads TGTGCCAGCAGCTCGGGGGGGTGGCGGGGGCCCGAGCAGTACTTC. This sequence encodes CASSSGGWRGPEQYF.

This sequence joins TRBV7-2 and TRBJ1-2; D is unresolved. The V end was cut by 1 base, the J end by 4 bases, with 10 bases between. This CDR3 is 14 amino acids long. CDR1 is SGHTA and CDR2 is FQGNSA in the germline V gene. For the CDR3, the DNA is TGTGCCAGCAGCTTAGAAAGAGAATCCTATGGCTACACCTTC. Translating gives CASSLERESYGYTF.

The chain is built from TRBV15 and TRBJ2-7; D is unresolved. The V gene lost 5 bases and the J gene lost 7 bases, with 12 bases spanning the gap. The V gene's germline CDR1 is LNHNV and CDR2 YYDKDF (reference sequence). The CDR3 consists of 12 residues. CDR3 sequence (DNA): TGTGCCACCAGCTTACCCTTGCGGGAGCAGTACTTC. Translating gives CATSLPLREQYF.

The genes are TRBV7-6 and TRBJ1-3; unclear D gene. The V end lost 5 bases, the J end lost 0 bases, and 26 bases lay between the germline ends. This CDR3 is 20 amino acids long. The germline gives CDR1 SGHVS, CDR2 FNYEAQ. The CDR3 DNA reads TGTGCCAGCAGCCCCCCACCGATTTGGTACAGCTCGAGCTCTGGAAACACCATATATTTT. This sequence encodes CASSPPPIWYSSSSGNTIYF.

The rearrangement joins TRBV15 to TRBJ1-3; TRBD1 might be the D (6 bases). Trimming removed 0 bases from V and 4 bases from J, with 10 bases in between. Germline lookup yields CDR1 LNHNV and CDR2 YYDKDF (reference sequence). The CDR3 covers 15 residues. The CDR3 nucleotides read TGTGCCACCAGCAGAGAAACAGGGTTCGGAAACACCATATATTTT. This sequence encodes CATSRETGFGNTIYF.

The chain has TRBV7-2 and TRBJ2-1; possible D gene TRBD1, 5 bases. The germline V gene encodes CDR1 SGHTA and CDR2 FQGNSA. The CDR3 has 16 amino acids. V shed 1 base and J shed 9 bases, with 19 bases lying between them. In DNA, the CDR3 is TGTGCCAGCAGCTTAGTTTTAGGGGCCCCGGGTGGTGAGCAGTTCTTC. Translating gives CASSLVLGAPGGEQFF.

The J gene is TRBJ1-1, the V gene TRBV6-1, with D perhaps TRBD1 (6 bases). Trimming shortened V by 6 bases and J by 1 base, and 9 bases separated the two germline ends. This CDR3 has 13 residues. Looked up from germline, CDR1 is MNHNS and CDR2 is SASEGT. CDR3 bases: TGTGCCAGCAGAGCAGGGGAGAACACTGAAGCTTTCTTT. It is translated as CASRAGENTEAFF.

The V gene is TRBV29-1, the J gene TRBJ2-4; perhaps TRBD2 as D (6 bases). The germline V gene encodes CDR1 SQVTM and CDR2 ANQGSEA. This CDR3 comprises 12 residues. V shed 3 bases and J shed 8 bases, with 11 bases lying between them. CDR3 protein: CSVDSGEDIQYF. As DNA, the CDR3 is TGCAGCGTTGACTCCGGGGAGGACATTCAGTACTTC.

V and J are TRBV5-1 and TRBJ2-7; 10 nucleotides match TRBD1. The CDR3 is made up of 12 amino acids. Germline CDR1 and CDR2: SGHRS and YFSETQ. The ends lost 7 bases at V and 4 bases at J; junction bases unmatched: 2. The CDR3 region is CASRDRGYEQYF. The CDR3 DNA follows: TGCGCCAGCCGGGACAGGGGTTACGAGCAGTACTTC.

The rearrangement uses TRBV15 and TRBJ1-1, with a weak D call TRBD1 (6 bases). Germline assignment: CDR1 LNHNV and CDR2 YYDKDF (reference sequence). The CDR3 length is 12 residues. V shed 0 bases and J shed 9 bases, with 8 bases lying between them. CDR3 DNA sequence: TGTGCCACCAGCAGAGATTGGGGGCAAGCTTTCTTT. Residues: CATSRDWGQAFF.

This chain joins TRBV4-1 and TRBJ2-5, with D unresolved. The CDR3 length is 16 residues. Deletions cut 0 bases from V and 3 bases from J, with 14 bases between. Germline values: CDR1 MGHRA, CDR2 YSYEKL. The CDR3 loop reads CASSQDDMVEEETQYF. Written as DNA, the CDR3 is TGCGCCAGCAGCCAAGATGATATGGTAGAAGAAGAGACCCAGTACTTC.

The rearrangement joins TRBV9 to TRBJ2-5, with 7 bases lining up with TRBD1. The CDR3 is 19 residues long. V gave up 3 bases and J gave up 3 bases; unmatched junction bases: 20. In germline, CDR1 is SGDLS, CDR2 YYNGEE. In DNA form, the CDR3 reads TGTGCCAGCAGCGAGTTACCCACGGCCGCGGACAGGTTAAAAGAGACCCAGTACTTC. Protein: CASSELPTAADRLKETQYF.

CDR3 nucleotide sequence: TGCGCCAGCAGCCAAGAGGTGGGGGCCACAGATACGCAGTATTTT. It specifies CASSQEVGATDTQYF. The chain couples TRBV4-3 to TRBJ2-3; the D gene is possibly TRBD1 (6 bases). Germline assignment: CDR1 LGHNA and CDR2 YSLEER. The CDR3 totals 15 residues. The V gene lost 0 bases and the J gene lost 2 bases, with 9 bases spanning the gap.

The rearrangement uses TRBV4-2 and TRBJ1-4; TRBD1 agrees at 8 bases. This CDR3 is 16 amino acids long. Germline V gene lookup returns CDR1 LGHNA and CDR2 YNFKEQ. The trim removed 2 bases at V and 4 bases at J, leaving 6 bases unmatched. The CDR3 is CASSQPGDRYNEKLFF. CDR3 nucleotides: TGTGCCAGCAGCCAACCCGGGGACAGGTATAATGAAAAACTGTTTTTT.

The V call is TRBV5-4, the J call TRBJ1-1; D not resolved. This CDR3 contains 14 residues. Per germline, CDR1 SGHNT and CDR2 YYREEE (reference sequence). V lost 5 bases and J 3 bases, leaving 14 bases between the germline ends. CDR3 sequence (DNA): TGTGCCAGCAGGAGTAACTCCTTGGACACTGAAGCTTTCTTT. The encoded protein is CASRSNSLDTEAFF. Complete variable domain (other parts from reference TRBV5-4 and TRBJ1-1): ETGVTQSPTHLIKTRGQQVTLRCSSQSGHNTVSWYQQALGQGPQFIFQYYREEENGRGNFPPRFSGLQFPNYSSELNVNALELDDSALYLCASRSNSLDTEAFFGQGTRLTVV.